These 17 T cell receptor beta chains originate from one sample sequenced in a study of CD8+ T cells in alopecia areata. The pooled cutaneous lymph node cells were sorted using several markers (CD4, CD8alpha, NKG2D, NKG2ACE and others). Sequencing templates came from extracted RNA that was reverse transcribed into cDNA. The assay was immunoSEQ multiplex PCR, and TCRdb's table has in-frame clones only and misses some. This sample comprises 200,000 to 300,000 clones, none seen once only. Sequencing input: CD4+ T cells sorted from a lymph node. The source of these receptors is a C3H/HeJ mouse with alopecia areata. This strain has MHC haplotype H2-k.

In its sample, this clone was seen a few times. Germline and genes here are mouse. The observed sequence ends 4 residues before the CDR3 terminus, with the missing tail filled in from the germline J gene. This chain uses TRBV19 with TRBJ2-3, with TRBD2 matching 8 bases. From germline, CDR1 is FNHDT and CDR2 SITEND (reference sequence). The V segment lost 6 bases and the J segment 0 bases; nucleotides outside the gene matches: 6. This CDR3 region has 15 residues. The CDR3 region is CASNRLGPSAETLYF. The CDR3 bases that were read are TGTGCCAGCAACCGACTGGGGCCTAGTGCAGAA.

About this clone: This may stem from a read error, because a much larger clone lies one nucleotide away. Mouse gene names apply. From the germline J gene comes the end of the CDR3, since the read stops 4 residues before it. The chain uses TRBV13-3 and TRBJ1-2; 7 nucleotides match TRBD1. This CDR3 region has 13 residues. The junction had 3 bases not matched to a gene; V was cut back by 7 bases and J by 0 bases. Germline V gene sequence: CDR1 NNHDY, CDR2 SYVADS. The CDR3 sequence: CASGGTANSDYTF. The part of the CDR3 DNA that was read is TGTGCCAGCGGGGGGACAGCAAACTCC.

With regard to this clone: Gene names follow the mouse nomenclature. Read coverage stops 4 residues before the CDR3 terminus; the germline J gene supplies the remainder. This chain uses TRBV5 with TRBJ2-3; tentative D call: TRBD2 (7 bases). Germline lookup yields CDR1 LGHNA and CDR2 YNLKQL (reference sequence). Trimming pared 1 base from V and 2 bases from J, leaving 10 bases between. This CDR3 comprises 15 residues. This CDR3 reads CASSQGGADAETLYF. The covered CDR3 bases are TGTGCCAGCAGCCAAGGGGGGGCTGATGCAGAA.

This clone was picked up a small number of times. Any gene name here is a mouse gene name. The read gets to within 4 residues of the CDR3 end, and the germline J gene fills in the rest. This sample also contains other DNA sequences that code for the same CDR3. The chain is built from TRBV13-3 and TRBJ2-7, with TRBD2 identical over 9 bases. The CDR3 totals 15 residues. Per the germline V gene, CDR1 is NNHDY and CDR2 is SYVADS. J gave up 3 bases and V 1 base, and 5 bases lay outside the gene matches. This CDR3 reads CASSDPTGGSYEQYF. The CDR3 bases that were read are TGTGCCAGCAGTGATCCCACTGGGGGGAGCTAT.

The sample holds a few counts of this clone. The listed genes are named as in mouse. The read finishes 4 residues shy of the CDR3 end, and the germline J gene is used to complete it. The rearrangement joins TRBV13-2 to TRBJ1-2, with TRBD1 matching 7 bases. Germline V gene sequence: CDR1 NNHNN, CDR2 SYGAGS (reference sequence). J was trimmed by 0 bases and V by 5 bases; bases with no gene match: 7. There are 15 residues in the CDR3. This CDR3 reads CASGQRQGSNSDYTF. Incomplete CDR3 DNA: TGTGCCAGCGGCCAACGACAGGGCTCAAACTCC.

This clone was detected only a few times. Genes and germline come from the mouse. The CDR3 goes on 4 residues after the read ends, and that part is filled in from the germline J gene. J is TRBJ2-3 and V is TRBV13-2, with D perhaps matching TRBD1 (6 bases). CDR3 length: 13 residues. Germline lookup yields CDR1 NNHNN and CDR2 SYGAGS (reference sequence). V lost 6 bases and J lost 0, with 8 bases in between. CDR3 residues: CASAGTSAETLYF. The DNA read from the CDR3 is TGTGCCAGCGCAGGGACAAGTGCAGAA.

The sample holds a few counts of this clone. These gene names are mouse names. The observed sequence ends 4 residues before the CDR3 terminus, with the missing tail filled in from the germline J gene. The sample holds other DNA sequences that translate to the same CDR3. This chain uses TRBV19 with TRBJ2-5; 8 positions match TRBD2. The CDR3 runs to 14 residues. Germline loops: CDR1 FNHDT, CDR2 SITEND (reference sequence). CDR3 amino acids: CASSMGTGEDTQYF. CDR3 DNA, as far as it was read: TGTGCCAGCAGTATGGGGACTGGTGAAGAC.

This clone was detected only a few times. Mouse gene names and germline throughout. Sequencing ends 4 residues short of the CDR3 end; the germline J gene provides the rest. The chain carries TRBV31 and TRBJ2-3; a weak D match, TRBD1 (5 bases). CDR3 length: 13 residues. V lost 1 base to trimming and J lost 2 bases, with 7 bases between them. Germline CDR1 GKSSPN, CDR2 SITVG. CDR3 region: CAWSQGNAETLYF. The DNA read from the CDR3 is TGTGCCTGGAGTCAGGGGAATGCAGAA.

On this clone: Mouse gene names apply. The observed sequence ends 3 residues before the CDR3 terminus, with the missing tail filled in from the germline J gene. The gene calls are TRBV1 and TRBJ1-6; D possibly corresponds to TRBD1 (6 bases). TRBJ1-6 is marked as an open reading frame, function uncertain. Trimming took 0 bases from V and 5 from J, leaving 8 bases between them. CDR1 NSQYPW and CDR2 LRSPGD come from the germline V gene (reference sequence). The CDR3 sequence is 15 residues long. The sequenced part of the CDR3 DNA is TGCACCTGCAGTGCAGATGCAGGGGATAATTCGCCC. This translates into CTCSADAGDNSP. The whole CDR3 region reads CTCSADAGDNSPLYF.

In its sample, this clone was seen a few times. This clone may be a read error of a much larger clone one base away. Genes and germline come from the mouse. The same CDR3 arises from other DNA sequences in this sample as well. CDR3 residues: CASSDLGEDTQYF. Incomplete CDR3 DNA: TGTGCCAGCAGTGACCTGGGGGAAGAC. The chain employs TRBV13-3 and TRBJ2-5; 7 nucleotides agree with TRBD2. The sequence runs out 4 residues before the end of the CDR3; the remainder is reconstructed from the germline J gene. Germline CDR1 is NNHDY and CDR2 is SYVADS. The CDR3 runs 13 residues.

This clone was observed a few times. At one end, the junction sequence differs from germline, possibly due to a read error. The genes are named according to mouse. The read is 4 residues too short to cover the CDR3 end, so that end is filled in from the germline J gene. The chain links TRBV13-3 to TRBJ2-7; 8 bases agree with TRBD2. The CDR3 runs 14 residues. CDR1 NNHDY and CDR2 SYVADS come from the germline V gene. CDR3 loop: CASRDGGGRYEQYF. The covered CDR3 bases are TGTGCCAGCAGGGATGGGGGGGGGCGCTAT.

Comments on this clone: The listed genes are named as in mouse. Coverage ceases 4 residues before the CDR3 finishes, and the germline J gene fills in the end. The chain recombines TRBV1 with TRBJ2-5; D unresolved. The CDR3 consists of 13 residues. V was shortened by 3 bases and J by 2 bases, with 6 bases between the two germline ends. Germline CDR1 is NSQYPW and CDR2 is LRSPGD (reference sequence). The CDR3 bases that were read are TGCACCTGCAGTGCGAGGGTCCAAGAC. Its translation is CTCSARVQD. The full CDR3 sequence reads CTCSARVQDTQYF. Full variable domain (outside the CDR3, taken from reference TRBV1 and TRBJ2-5): VTLLEQNPRWRLVPRGQAVNLRCILKNSQYPWMSWYQQDLQKQLQWLFTLRSPGDKEVKSLPGADYLATRVTDTELRLQVANMSQGRTLYCTCSARVQDTQYFGPGTRLLVL.

This clone was observed a few times. Genes here carry mouse names. The DNA ends 4 residues before the CDR3 does, and the rest of the CDR3 is filled in from the germline J gene. This sequence joins TRBV13-1 and TRBJ2-3, with D possibly matching TRBD1 (5 bases). The CDR3 has 15 residues. V lost 0 bases to trimming and J lost 1 base, with 9 bases between them. Germline values: CDR1 NSHNY, CDR2 SYGAGN. The covered CDR3 bases are TGTGCCAGCAGTGATGCCAGGGCCGGTGCAGAA. Translating it yields CASSDARAGAE. From start to end, the CDR3 is CASSDARAGAETLYF.

With respect to this clone: Mouse gene names apply. The read ends 4 residues before the CDR3 terminus; that terminus is restored from the germline J gene. Other DNA sequences of this sample code for an identical CDR3. The chain combines TRBV1 with TRBJ1-1, with TRBD1 identical over 8 bases. The germline V gene encodes CDR1 NSQYPW and CDR2 LRSPGD (reference sequence). The CDR3 consists of 15 residues. Germline trimming cut 1 base from V and 3 bases from J; bases unmatched to any gene: 4. CDR3 amino acids: CTCSAGTGLDTEVFF. The sequenced part of the CDR3 DNA is TGCACCTGCAGTGCAGGGACAGGGTTAGACACA.

About this clone: Gene names follow the mouse nomenclature. The DNA ends 4 residues before the CDR3 does, and the rest of the CDR3 is filled in from the germline J gene. The V call is TRBV13-1, the J call TRBJ2-7; D perhaps matches TRBD1 (6 bases). CDR3 length: 14 amino acids. Germline V gene sequence: CDR1 NSHNY, CDR2 SYGAGN. CDR3 DNA, as far as it was read: TGTGCCAGCAGTGATGTCCGGGACAATTAT. Its protein is CASSDVRDNY. The entire CDR3 reads CASSDVRDNYEQYF.

This clone ranks as medium-sized. Mouse names are used for the genes. The sample holds other DNA sequences that translate to the same CDR3. The covered CDR3 bases are TGTGCCAGCAGTTTAGGTGGGGCT. This encodes CASSLGGA. The whole CDR3 reads CASSLGGAEQFF. The chain carries TRBV14 and TRBJ2-1; D call uncertain. The CDR3 end falls 4 residues outside the read, so it is completed with the germline J gene. The CDR3 length is 12 residues. Germline V lookup: CDR1 SGHDT, CDR2 FRDEAV.

This clone was recorded a few times. These gene names are mouse names. The sequence runs out 4 residues before the end of the CDR3; the remainder is reconstructed from the germline J gene. The rearrangement joins TRBV13-3 to TRBJ2-7; 7 nucleotides agree with TRBD2. This CDR3 contains 13 residues. CDR1 is NNHDY, CDR2 SYVADS, per germline. The covered CDR3 bases are TGTGCCAGCAGTGAGGGGGGGAGATAT. This codes for CASSEGGRY. The whole CDR3 is CASSEGGRYEQYF.